This TCR beta chain was sequenced during a study of cytomegalovirus exposure and HLA in healthy donors. Study in general: The platform used for the 120 validation repertoires matched that of the approximately 710 first-cohort repertoires, a later analysis reported. Study observations and caveats: Subsequent analysis revealed that first-cohort TCR clusters tended to co-occur in the 100 to 150 validation repertoires.

Concerning this clone itself: Its antigen is undetermined.

Profiled with immunoSEQ multiplex PCR; TCRdb holds only in-frame clones, not every one. The data contain about 50,000 clones, approximately 88% of them singletons. From germline, CDR1 is MNHEY and CDR2 SMNVEV (reference sequence). The V and J ends lost 5 bases and 5 bases respectively, with 18 bases between them. CDR3 length: 15 residues. The source is a woman in her 30s in good health and CMV-seronegative. The chain is built from TRBV27 and TRBJ2-5; D remains unclear. The sequencing input was PBMCs. CDR3 residues: CASSPPPSSTETQYF. Here the CDR3 DNA reads TGTGCCAGCAGTCCGCCCCCGTCTAGTACGGAGACCCAGTACTTC.